Listed here are 18 T cell receptor beta chains from one sample, sequenced in a study of Tregs in tolerant kidney transplant recipients (dated by TCRdb to the late 2010s). The receptor library was made with the immunoSEQ multiplex PCR assay. The clones in this table, taken by TCRdb from immuneACCESS, are in-frame only. Not every clone is retained; where verified, under half of the shortfall comes from an unresolved V gene, and the cause of the rest is unknown. This sample has tens of thousands of clones in its table, and approximately 93% of those were observed once. The ten largest account for 1.6% of the sample. Related donors were used in the transplants with nonmyeloablative bone marrow transplantation, and mixed chimerism was transient in the human trials. Source: CD4+ T cells from blood (PBMCs), taken 12 months after the transplant. Receptors were obtained from a human patient who received a combined kidney and bone marrow transplant. It is possible that, after a transplant, some T cells come from the graft donor.

CDR3 amino acids: CASSYRDRADGYTF. DNA of the CDR3: TGTGCCAGCAGCTACCGGGACAGGGCAGATGGCTACACCTTC. The chain employs TRBV7-3 and TRBJ1-2; 9 nucleotides agree with TRBD1. This CDR3 is built from 14 residues. Losses at the gene ends were 4 bases for V and 6 bases for J; bases not matched to a gene: 6. Germline values: CDR1 SGHTA, CDR2 FQGTGA.

The V and J genes are TRBV11-3 and TRBJ2-5; 8 bases fit TRBD2. The V and J ends lost 0 bases and 11 bases, in that order; junction bases with no gene match: 5. The germline V gene encodes CDR1 SGHNT and CDR2 YENEEA. CDR3 length: 13 amino acids. In DNA, the CDR3 is TGTGCCAGCAGCTTAGAACGGGGGGGAGAGCAGTACTTC. It encodes CASSLERGGEQYF.

This chain links TRBV28 with TRBJ1-5; D call uncertain. Germline CDR1 and CDR2: MDHEN and SYDVKM. The CDR3 covers 13 residues. V lost 6 bases and J lost 0, with 6 bases in between. CDR3 DNA sequence: TGTGCCAGCAGGGCAGATAGCAATCAGCCCCAGCATTTT. This sequence encodes CASRADSNQPQHF.

This clone was detected a few times. This chain uses TRBV19 with TRBJ2-7; 8 bases are a match to TRBD1. With 5 bases clipped from V and 5 bases from J, the junction kept 11 bases outside the gene matches. Per the germline V gene, CDR1 is LNHDA and CDR2 is SQIVND (reference sequence). This CDR3 has 15 amino acids. CDR3 region: CASSQGHRTGHEQYF. CDR3 bases: TGTGCCAGTAGTCAGGGCCACCGGACAGGGCACGAGCAGTACTTC.

The V gene is TRBV30, the J gene TRBJ1-6, with D unclear. Germline V gene data show CDR1 as GTSNPN and CDR2 as SVGIG (reference sequence). V lost 3 bases, J lost 8 bases, and 5 bases lay in between. The CDR3 has 11 residues. The CDR3 here is CAWRSYSPLHF. In nucleotides, the CDR3 is TGTGCCTGGAGATCGTATTCACCCCTCCACTTT.

This rearrangement joins TRBV29-1 to TRBJ2-2; 11 bases are shared with TRBD2. This CDR3 contains 13 residues. Germline CDR1 is SQVTM and CDR2 is ANQGSEA. After removal of 6 bases from V and 8 bases from J, the junction contained 5 bases not matched to a gene. In DNA, the CDR3 is TGCAGCGTCCTACTAGCGGGAGCGGGGGAGCTGTTTTTT. Its translation is CSVLLAGAGELFF.

The chain has TRBV7-2 and TRBJ2-5; 8 bases are a match to TRBD2. The CDR3 length is 14 residues. Germline V gene lookup returns CDR1 SGHTA and CDR2 FQGNSA. The V segment lost 3 bases and the J segment 5 bases; nucleotides outside the gene matches: 5. The DNA of the CDR3 is TGTGCCAGCAGCTTCGGGGGGGCTTGGGAGACCCAGTACTTC. Amino acid sequence: CASSFGGAWETQYF.

This rearrangement joins TRBV6-1 to TRBJ2-7; D call uncertain. The CDR3 covers 14 residues. Trimming cost V 1 base and J 2 bases, with 9 bases left between them. Germline-derived CDR1 and CDR2 are MNHNS and SASEGT. CDR3 protein: CASSEGFTTYEQYF. DNA for the CDR3: TGTGCCAGCAGTGAAGGTTTCACTACCTACGAGCAGTACTTC.

V gene TRBV6-5 combines with J gene TRBJ2-5; perhaps TRBD2 as D (6 bases). The CDR3 contains 15 residues. V was shortened by 4 bases and J by 4 bases, with 16 bases between the two germline ends. CDR1 and CDR2 (germline): MNHEY, SVGAGI. The CDR3 loop is CASSWAGTAGETQYF. The CDR3 DNA reads as TGTGCCAGCAGTTGGGCCGGGACTGCCGGAGAGACCCAGTACTTC.

This clone was recorded once. The chain uses TRBV23-1 and TRBJ2-5, with unresolved D. TRBV23-1 is filed as an ORF, its function uncertain. This CDR3 is 11 amino acids long. Trimming stripped 10 bases from V and 0 bases from J, with 6 bases between. The CDR3 nucleotides are TGCGCCACGAGCCACCAAGAGACCCAGTACTTC. Its protein product is CATSHQETQYF.

The chain uses TRBV5-1 and TRBJ2-5, with 11 positions matching TRBD1. The CDR3 consists of 15 residues. The V gene's germline CDR1 is SGHRS and CDR2 YFSETQ. V lost 6 bases and J lost 4; bases outside the gene matches: 8. The CDR3 loop is CASIRTGGSGETQYF. The CDR3 DNA reads as TGCGCCAGCATCCGGACAGGGGGCTCCGGAGAGACCCAGTACTTC.

This chain uses TRBV4-3 with TRBJ2-2, with unresolved D. The CDR3 covers 14 residues. Germline V gene data show CDR1 as LGHNA and CDR2 as YSLEER. The V and J ends lost 1 base and 6 bases respectively, with 9 bases between them. In DNA form, the CDR3 reads TGCGCCAGCAGCCAAGTGCGTGTGGCCGGGGAGCTGTTTTTT. The encoded protein is CASSQVRVAGELFF.

The V call is TRBV7-2, the J call TRBJ2-5; 9 bases align to TRBD1. The DNA end favors TRBJ2-7, so the J call may be wrong. CDR3 length: 15 residues. Germline V gene data show CDR1 as SGHTA and CDR2 as FQGNSA. This chain's CDR3 is CASSSRTGDYNEQYF. Here the CDR3 DNA reads TGTGCCAGCAGCTCTCGGACAGGGGACTACAACGAGCAGTACTTC.

J is TRBJ2-5 and V is TRBV5-1, with a tentative D call TRBD2 (6 bases). This CDR3 spans 16 amino acids. With 4 bases removed from V and 3 bases from J, the gap between germline ends came to 19 bases. CDR1 and CDR2 (germline): SGHRS, YFSETQ. CDR3 DNA: TGCGCCAGCAGCCCCAATAGCGGAGTGGTAGAAGAGACCCAGTACTTC. It encodes CASSPNSGVVEETQYF.

The chain links TRBV14 to TRBJ2-2; perhaps TRBD1 as D (6 bases). V gave up 2 bases and J gave up 4 bases, with 17 bases separating them. CDR3 length equals 17 residues. Per germline, CDR1 SGHDN and CDR2 FVKESK. The CDR3 protein is CASSQRGRGSGTGELFF. As DNA, the CDR3 is TGTGCCAGCAGCCAACGGGGCAGGGGCTCGGGCACCGGGGAGCTGTTTTTT. Full variable domain (rest looked up from reference TRBV14 and TRBJ2-2): EAGVTQFPSHSVIEKGQTVTLRCDPISGHDNLYWYRRVMGKEIKFLLHFVKESKQDESGMPNNRFLAERTGGTYSTLKVQPAELEDSGVYFCASSQRGRGSGTGELFFGEGSRLTVL.

CDR3 protein: CASSLSLSPYGYTF. In DNA form, the CDR3 reads TGTGCCAGCAGCTTGTCTCTCTCCCCCTATGGCTACACCTTC. J is TRBJ1-2 and V is TRBV5-4; D is unclear. Germline CDR1 is SGHNT and CDR2 is YYREEE (reference sequence). With 1 base removed from V and 4 bases from J, the gap between germline ends came to 11 bases. The CDR3 runs 14 residues.

The chain links TRBV4-2 to TRBJ2-3; D gene unclear. Trimming took off 0 bases at V and 4 bases at J, with 11 bases between the two ends. Germline-derived CDR1 and CDR2 are LGHNA and YNFKEQ. The CDR3 length is 15 residues. CDR3 amino acids: CASSQDPRHADTQYF. The CDR3 DNA sequence: TGTGCCAGCAGCCAAGATCCCAGACACGCAGATACGCAGTATTTT.

The V call is TRBV30, the J call TRBJ1-4, with D unclear. Looked up from germline, CDR1 is GTSNPN and CDR2 is SVGIG (reference sequence). Trimming left V 1 base short and J 6 bases short, with 6 bases between. The CDR3 covers 12 residues. The CDR3 protein is CAWSGGDEKLFF. The DNA of the CDR3 is TGTGCCTGGAGTGGCGGGGATGAAAAACTGTTTTTT.